A single sample is the source of the 15 T cell receptor beta chains below, sequenced in a study of T cell repertoires in cytomegalovirus infection. TCRdb used MiXCR to reprocess the reads, holding one entry per CDR3 protein. This table holds about 230,000 distinct CDR3 sequences, roughly 22% found once. The source material was CD8+ T cells from PBMCs. The source is a human donor in good health (CMV status not recorded). Some clones in this sample may be carry-over from other donors' samples.

This clonotype was found many times. The chain uses TRBV7-6 and TRBJ2-3, with TRBD2 matching over 8 bases. The length of the CDR3 is 15 residues. CDR1 and CDR2 from the germline V gene are SGHVS and FNYEAQ. J was trimmed by 6 bases and V by 3 bases; bases with no gene match: 8. The DNA for the CDR3 is TGTGCCAGCAGCTTCCTTGCGGGGGGCCTGGATACGCAGTATTTT. This sequence encodes CASSFLAGGLDTQYF.

This sequence joins TRBV5-1 and TRBJ2-1; maybe TRBD1 (6 bases). The CDR3 runs to 14 residues. The germline V gene has CDR1 SGHRS and CDR2 YFSETQ. The ends were cut back, 2 bases at V and 9 bases at J, with 15 bases in the middle. Here the CDR3 reads CASSLRPGDTEQFF. CDR3 in DNA: TGCGCCAGCAGCTTAAGACCCGGGGACACTGAGCAGTTCTTC.

This clonotype appeared once. The chain carries TRBV15 and TRBJ2-7, with 7 bases lining up with TRBD1. The CDR3 sequence is 14 residues long. Germline V lookup: CDR1 LNHNV, CDR2 YYDKDF (reference sequence). V shed 6 bases, J shed 3 bases, and the junction held 8 bases outside the gene matches. For the CDR3, the DNA is TGTGCCACCAGTAAATACAGGGGTCTCTACGAGCAGTACTTC. Encoded protein: CATSKYRGLYEQYF.

V and J are TRBV7-9 and TRBJ1-4, with D maybe TRBD1 (5 bases). The CDR3 sequence is 15 residues long. Germline lookup yields CDR1 SEHNR and CDR2 FQNEAQ (reference sequence). Between the trimmed V and J ends, which lost 4 bases and 7 bases, there was a span of 16 bases. CDR3 in amino acids: CASSSPTDRREKLFF. CDR3 in DNA: TGTGCCAGCAGCTCCCCGACAGATCGTCGTGAAAAACTGTTTTTT.

The chain has TRBV6-4 and TRBJ2-7, with 9 bases identical to TRBD1. The germline CDR1 and CDR2 sequences are MRHNA and SNTAGT. This CDR3 comprises 16 residues. With 2 bases clipped from V and 4 bases from J, the junction kept 9 bases outside the gene matches. The CDR3 here is CASSDTQTGTGYEQYF. CDR3 DNA: TGTGCCAGCAGTGACACCCAAACCGGGACAGGGTACGAGCAGTACTTC.

There are a few counts of this clonotype. The chain employs TRBV19 and TRBJ1-2, with TRBD1 matching 11 bases. This CDR3 is 16 amino acids long. The J segment lost 4 bases and the V segment lost 6 bases, leaving 10 bases of the junction unmatched. In germline, CDR1 is LNHDA, CDR2 SQIVND (reference sequence). CDR3 DNA: TGTGCCAGTAGCCCGGGACAGGGGGTTTTAGGCTATGGCTACACCTTC. This encodes CASSPGQGVLGYGYTF.

This clonotype was picked up a small number of times. The chain carries TRBV7-8 and TRBJ2-1; possibly TRBD1 or TRBD2 for D (6 bases each). Germline CDR1 is SGHVS and CDR2 is FQNEAQ. Deletions cut 10 bases from V and 8 bases from J, with 21 bases between. The CDR3 sequence is 14 residues long. The CDR3 loop is CAILFLRGAHEQFF. The CDR3 DNA reads as TGTGCCATCCTCTTTTTGAGGGGGGCACATGAGCAGTTCTTC.

This clonotype was observed a few times. The chain is built from TRBV5-5 and TRBJ1-1; the D gene is possibly TRBD1 (5 bases). Germline CDR1 is SGHKS and CDR2 is YYEKEE (reference sequence). The V and J ends lost 0 bases and 4 bases respectively, with 10 bases between them. The length of the CDR3 is 14 residues. The DNA for the CDR3 is TGTGCCAGCAGCTTGGACCAGGGAATCACTGAAGCTTTCTTT. It is translated as CASSLDQGITEAFF.

The chain recombines TRBV28 with TRBJ1-1; D ambiguous. V lost 3 bases and J 7 bases, leaving 9 bases between the germline ends. Germline values: CDR1 MDHEN, CDR2 SYDVKM. The CDR3 has 12 residues. The CDR3 loop reads CASSFSAGEAFF. CDR3 bases: TGTGCCAGCAGTTTCTCAGCGGGTGAAGCTTTCTTT.

The rearrangement uses TRBV27 and TRBJ1-5; D ambiguous. The germline V and J ends were trimmed by 5 bases and 4 bases, with 12 bases remaining between them. Germline lookup yields CDR1 MNHEY and CDR2 SMNVEV (reference sequence). This CDR3 comprises 14 residues. The CDR3 DNA reads TGTGCCAGCAGTGTATTCGGGCCTAATCAGCCCCAGCATTTT. Protein: CASSVFGPNQPQHF.

The chain couples TRBV15 to TRBJ2-7; 8 positions agree with TRBD1. The V segment lost 8 bases and the J segment 1 base; nucleotides outside the gene matches: 4. CDR3 length: 13 amino acids. Germline V gene sequence: CDR1 LNHNV, CDR2 YYDKDF (reference sequence). The CDR3 region has the DNA TGTGCCACCGGTCGGGACAGGTCCTACGAGCAGTACTTC. Its protein product is CATGRDRSYEQYF.

This clonotype was observed many times. The rearrangement uses TRBV7-3 and TRBJ1-1; no reliable D call. The CDR3 length is 14 residues. The V gene lost 1 base and the J gene lost 4 bases, with 10 bases spanning the gap. Germline CDR1 SGHTA, CDR2 FQGTGA. The CDR3 is CASSLSGVSTEAFF. The CDR3 nucleotides read TGTGCCAGCAGCTTAAGTGGGGTGAGCACTGAAGCTTTCTTT.

V gene TRBV20-1 combines with J gene TRBJ1-1; D not resolved. In germline, CDR1 is DFQATT, CDR2 SNEGSKA (reference sequence). V was trimmed by 3 bases and J by 5 bases, leaving 7 bases between them. This CDR3 has 11 residues. This chain's CDR3 is CSASMGTEAFF. The CDR3 nucleotides are TGCAGTGCTAGCATGGGGACTGAAGCTTTCTTT.

This clonotype appeared many times. The V call is TRBV7-6, the J call TRBJ1-2; 10 bases line up with TRBD1. The germline V gene has CDR1 SGHVS and CDR2 FNYEAQ. The ends lost 4 bases at V and 8 bases at J; junction bases unmatched: 13. The CDR3 covers 16 residues. CDR3 protein: CASSSGAGTGDFGYTF. For the CDR3, the DNA is TGTGCCAGCAGCTCGGGAGCCGGGACAGGGGATTTCGGCTACACCTTC.

The chain uses TRBV7-6 and TRBJ2-7; D is uncertain. Germline CDR1 reads SGHVS; CDR2 reads FNYEAQ. The length of the CDR3 is 13 residues. The V and J ends lost 0 bases and 3 bases respectively, with 6 bases between them. The CDR3 loop is CASSLAGYYEQYF. The CDR3 DNA sequence: TGTGCCAGCAGCTTAGCTGGGTACTACGAGCAGTACTTC.